This T cell receptor (beta chain) came from a study of T cell responses to AZD1222 COVID-19 vaccine. Germline V CDR1 and CDR2: SGDLS, YYNGEE. This CDR3 is 15 amino acids long. Trimming removed 3 bases from V and 4 bases from J; junction bases left unmatched: 7. Some clones are missing from TCRdb's copy, which holds only in-frame ones; the method was immunoSEQ multiplex PCR. The data show some 140,000 clones, 88% seen once. Points from the study as a whole: Baseline antibody screening turned up just five to seven seropositive AZD1222 recipients. Most donors were white British, females outnumbered males, and clonal diversity was possibly underestimated.

On this clone itself: What it binds is not known.

The chain couples TRBV9 to TRBJ1-1, with 9 bases aligning to TRBD1. The TCR was taken from an adult in good health. The sample here was peripheral blood, taken on day 0 of AZD1222 vaccination. CDR3 DNA: TGTGCCAGCAGCGACCATGGGGACAGGGCCACTGAAGCTTTCTTT. As protein: CASSDHGDRATEAFF.